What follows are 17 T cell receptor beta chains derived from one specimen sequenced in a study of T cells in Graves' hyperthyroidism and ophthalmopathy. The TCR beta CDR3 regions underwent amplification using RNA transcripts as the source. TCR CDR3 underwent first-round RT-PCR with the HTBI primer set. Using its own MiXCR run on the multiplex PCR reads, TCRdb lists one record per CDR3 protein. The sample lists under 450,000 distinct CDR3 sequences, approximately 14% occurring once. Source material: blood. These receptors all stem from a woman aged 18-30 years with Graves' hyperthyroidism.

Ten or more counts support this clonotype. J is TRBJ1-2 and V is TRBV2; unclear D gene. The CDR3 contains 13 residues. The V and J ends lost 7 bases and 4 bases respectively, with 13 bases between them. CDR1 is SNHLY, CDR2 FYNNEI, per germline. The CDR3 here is CASTAVKAYGYTF. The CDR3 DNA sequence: TGTGCCAGCACCGCGGTAAAAGCCTATGGCTACACCTTC.

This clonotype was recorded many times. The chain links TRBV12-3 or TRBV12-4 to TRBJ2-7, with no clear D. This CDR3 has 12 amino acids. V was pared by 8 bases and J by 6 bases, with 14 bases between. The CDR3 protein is CASGQPPREQYF. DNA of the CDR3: TGTGCCAGCGGCCAGCCGCCTCGCGAGCAGTACTTC.

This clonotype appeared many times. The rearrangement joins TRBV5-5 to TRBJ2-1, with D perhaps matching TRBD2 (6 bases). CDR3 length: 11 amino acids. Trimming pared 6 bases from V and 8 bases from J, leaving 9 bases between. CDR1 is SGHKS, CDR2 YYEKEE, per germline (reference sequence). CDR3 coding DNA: TGTGCCAGCACCTGGGGGGATGAGCAGTTCTTC. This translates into CASTWGDEQFF.

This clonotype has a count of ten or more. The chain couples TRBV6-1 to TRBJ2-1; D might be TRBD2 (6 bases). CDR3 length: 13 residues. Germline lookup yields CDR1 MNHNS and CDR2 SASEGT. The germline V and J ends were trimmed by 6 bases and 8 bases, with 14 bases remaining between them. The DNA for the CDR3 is TGTGCCAGCAGGCTGTGGAGGGTCTATGAGCAGTTCTTC. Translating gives CASRLWRVYEQFF.

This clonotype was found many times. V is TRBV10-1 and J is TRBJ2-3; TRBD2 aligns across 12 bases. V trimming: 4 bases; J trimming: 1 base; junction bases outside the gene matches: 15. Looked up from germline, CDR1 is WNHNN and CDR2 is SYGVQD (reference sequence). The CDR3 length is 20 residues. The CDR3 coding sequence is TGCGCCAGCAGTGGGAAGACTAGCGGGAGCATTCCCACAGGCACAGATACGCAGTATTTT. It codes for CASSGKTSGSIPTGTDTQYF.

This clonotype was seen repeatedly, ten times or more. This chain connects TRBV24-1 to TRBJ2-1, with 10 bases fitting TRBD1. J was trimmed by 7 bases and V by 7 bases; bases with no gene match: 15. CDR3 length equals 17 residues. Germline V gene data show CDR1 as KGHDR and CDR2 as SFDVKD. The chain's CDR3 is CATSGASGTGEGNEQFF. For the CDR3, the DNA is TGTGCCACCAGCGGTGCTTCCGGGACAGGGGAGGGGAATGAGCAGTTCTTC.

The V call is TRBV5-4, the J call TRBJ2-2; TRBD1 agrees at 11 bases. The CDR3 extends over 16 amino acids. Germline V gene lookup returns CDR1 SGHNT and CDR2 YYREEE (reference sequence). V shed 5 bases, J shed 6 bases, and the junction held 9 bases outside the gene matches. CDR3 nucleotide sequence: TGTGCCAGCAGTCCTGGACAGGGGGCTCTGCCCGGGGAGCTGTTTTTT. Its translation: CASSPGQGALPGELFF.

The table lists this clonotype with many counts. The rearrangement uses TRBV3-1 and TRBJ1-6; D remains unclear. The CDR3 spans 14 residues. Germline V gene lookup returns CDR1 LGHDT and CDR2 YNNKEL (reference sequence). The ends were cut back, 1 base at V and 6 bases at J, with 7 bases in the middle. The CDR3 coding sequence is TGTGCCAGCAGCCAAGGGGTCGGTAATTCACCCCTCCACTTT. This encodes CASSQGVGNSPLHF.

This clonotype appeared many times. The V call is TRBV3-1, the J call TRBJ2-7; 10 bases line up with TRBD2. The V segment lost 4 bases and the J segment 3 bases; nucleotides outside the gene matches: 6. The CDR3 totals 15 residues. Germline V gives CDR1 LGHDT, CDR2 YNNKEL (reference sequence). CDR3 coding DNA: TGTGCCAGCAGCCGGGTGAGCGGGAGGGGCTACGAGCAGTACTTC. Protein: CASSRVSGRGYEQYF.

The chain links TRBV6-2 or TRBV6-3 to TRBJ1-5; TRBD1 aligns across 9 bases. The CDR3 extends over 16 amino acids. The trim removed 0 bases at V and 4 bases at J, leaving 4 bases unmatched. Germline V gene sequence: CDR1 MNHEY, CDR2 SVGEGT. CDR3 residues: CASSYSRDRVNQPQHF. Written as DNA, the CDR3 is TGTGCCAGCAGTTACTCCCGGGACAGGGTTAATCAGCCCCAGCATTTT.

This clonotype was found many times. CDR3 in amino acids: CASSLGQENQPQHF. CDR3 nucleotides: TGCGCCAGCAGCTTGGGGCAGGAAAATCAGCCCCAGCATTTT. This sequence joins TRBV5-1 and TRBJ1-5; D call uncertain. CDR3 length: 14 amino acids. Germline V gene sequence: CDR1 SGHRS, CDR2 YFSETQ. The V end lost 0 bases, the J end lost 4 bases, and 8 bases lay between the germline ends.

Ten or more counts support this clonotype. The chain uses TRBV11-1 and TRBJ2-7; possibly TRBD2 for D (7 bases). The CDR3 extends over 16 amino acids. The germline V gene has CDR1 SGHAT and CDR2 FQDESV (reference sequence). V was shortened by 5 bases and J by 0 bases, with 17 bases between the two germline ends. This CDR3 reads CASSIQRGGFSYEQYF. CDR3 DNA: TGTGCCAGCAGCATTCAGCGCGGGGGCTTCTCCTACGAGCAGTACTTC.

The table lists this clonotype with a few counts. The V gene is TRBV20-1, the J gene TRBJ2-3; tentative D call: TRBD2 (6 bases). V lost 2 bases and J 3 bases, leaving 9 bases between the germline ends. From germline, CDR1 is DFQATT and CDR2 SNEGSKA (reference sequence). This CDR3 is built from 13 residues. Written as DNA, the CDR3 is TGCAGTGCTAGAAGGGGAGGTACAGATACGCAGTATTTT. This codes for CSARRGGTDTQYF.

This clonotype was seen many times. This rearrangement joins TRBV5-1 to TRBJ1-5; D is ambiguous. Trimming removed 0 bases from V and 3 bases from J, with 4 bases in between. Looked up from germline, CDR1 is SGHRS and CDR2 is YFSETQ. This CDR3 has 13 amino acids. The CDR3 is CASSLGANQPQHF. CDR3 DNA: TGCGCCAGCAGCTTGGGGGCCAATCAGCCCCAGCATTTT.

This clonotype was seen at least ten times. CDR3 bases: TGTGCCAGCAGCCGGGGGACAGGGGGCAATCAGCCCCAGCATTTT. Amino acid sequence: CASSRGTGGNQPQHF. The chain combines TRBV3-1 with TRBJ1-5; 10 nucleotides match TRBD1. Germline V gene lookup returns CDR1 LGHDT and CDR2 YNNKEL (reference sequence). The junction had 2 bases not matched to a gene; V was cut back by 4 bases and J by 2 bases. The CDR3 consists of 15 residues.

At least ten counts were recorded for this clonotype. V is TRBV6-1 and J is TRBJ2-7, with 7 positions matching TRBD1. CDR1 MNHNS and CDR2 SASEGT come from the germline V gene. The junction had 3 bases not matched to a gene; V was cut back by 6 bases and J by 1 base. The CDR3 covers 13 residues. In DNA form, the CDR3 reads TGTGCCAGCAGGAGGGGACAGTCCTACGAGCAGTACTTC. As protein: CASRRGQSYEQYF.

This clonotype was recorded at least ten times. The CDR3 region has the DNA TGTGCCAGCAGCCCTCCGGGACAGTTCTACGAGCAGTACTTC. Translated, it gives CASSPPGQFYEQYF. V gene TRBV7-9 combines with J gene TRBJ2-7, with 7 bases that match TRBD1. Germline CDR1 reads SEHNR; CDR2 reads FQNEAQ (reference sequence). The V segment lost 5 bases and the J segment 3 bases; nucleotides outside the gene matches: 7. This CDR3 is built from 14 residues.